This paragraph covers one T cell receptor (beta chain) sequence. The treatment is: around 19 received Ad26.COV2.S at low or high dose, single or two shots; about 5 received placebo; per-sample allocation not given. All samples were drawn on day 63, counting from the first vaccine or placebo injection. The data were produced by immunoSEQ multiplex PCR, yet TCRdb's version contains in-frame clones alone and is incomplete. The table shows over 200,000 clones, with 85% to 90% occurring only once. The data were obtained in a study of Ad26.COV2.S vaccination and SARS-CoV-2 variants. J gave up 9 bases and V 8 bases, and 10 bases lay outside the gene matches. CDR3 length: 14 amino acids. CDR1 and CDR2 (germline): LNHNV, YYDKDF (reference sequence).

Here the sequenced sample was peripheral blood, taken in a trial of Ad26.COV2.S vaccine versus placebo. The rearrangement joins TRBV15 to TRBJ2-1; 10 bases are a match to TRBD2. The TCR comes from a person between 18 and 65 years old who received the Ad26.COV2.S COVID-19 vaccine or a placebo. CDR3 residues: CATGAGGPSAEQFF. The CDR3 coding sequence is TGTGCCACCGGAGCGGGAGGGCCTAGTGCTGAGCAGTTCTTC. The full variable domain, its missing parts supplied by reference TRBV15 and TRBJ2-1, is DAMVIQNPRYQVTQFGKPVTLSCSQTLNHNVMYWYQQKSSQAPKLLFHYYDKDFNNEADTPDNFQSRRPNTSFCFLDIRSPGLGDTAMYLCATGAGGPSAEQFFGPGTRLTVL.